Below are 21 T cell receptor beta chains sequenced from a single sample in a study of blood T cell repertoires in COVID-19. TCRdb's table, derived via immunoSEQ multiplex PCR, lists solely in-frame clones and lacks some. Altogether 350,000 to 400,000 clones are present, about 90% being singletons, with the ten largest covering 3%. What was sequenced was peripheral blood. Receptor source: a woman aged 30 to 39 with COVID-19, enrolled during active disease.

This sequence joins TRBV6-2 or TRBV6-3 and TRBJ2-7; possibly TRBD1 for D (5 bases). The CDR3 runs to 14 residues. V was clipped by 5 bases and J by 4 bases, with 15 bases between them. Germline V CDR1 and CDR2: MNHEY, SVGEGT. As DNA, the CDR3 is TGTGCCAGCAGTCCCCGAAGGGGAATGTACGAGCAGTACGTC. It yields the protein CASSPRRGMYEQYV.

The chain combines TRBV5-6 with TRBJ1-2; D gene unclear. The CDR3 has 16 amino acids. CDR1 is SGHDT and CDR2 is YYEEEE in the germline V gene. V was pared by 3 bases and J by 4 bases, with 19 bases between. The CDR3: CASSSRGRPYLYGYTF. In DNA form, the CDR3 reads TGTGCCAGCAGCTCCCGCGGTCGGCCGTACCTCTATGGCTACACCTTC.

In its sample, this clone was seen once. The CDR3 region has the DNA TGTGCCAGCAGCTTAGACACGGGACAGTATGGCTACACCTTC. It codes for CASSLDTGQYGYTF. The chain has TRBV11-3 and TRBJ1-2; 7 bases are a match to TRBD1. The CDR3 covers 14 residues. Trimming at V came to 0 bases and at J to 5 bases, leaving 3 bases not matched to a gene. Germline-derived CDR1 and CDR2 are SGHNT and YENEEA. The entire variable domain, with the rest obtained from reference TRBV11-3 and TRBJ1-2, is as follows: EAGVVQSPRYKIIEKKQPVAFWCNPISGHNTLYWYLQNLGQGPELLIRYENEEAVDDSQLPKDRFSAERLKGVDSTLKIQPAELGDSAVYLCASSLDTGQYGYTFGSGTRLTVV.

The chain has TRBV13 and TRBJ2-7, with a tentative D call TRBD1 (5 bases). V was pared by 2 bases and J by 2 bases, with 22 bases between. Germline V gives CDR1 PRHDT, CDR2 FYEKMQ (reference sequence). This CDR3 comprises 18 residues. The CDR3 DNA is TGTGCCAGCAGCTTATTCGTGACAGAACTTCAAGGCGCCTACGAGCAGTACTTC. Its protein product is CASSLFVTELQGAYEQYF. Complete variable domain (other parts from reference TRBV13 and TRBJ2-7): AAGVIQSPRHLIKEKRETATLKCYPIPRHDTVYWYQQGPGQDPQFLISFYEKMQSDKGSIPDRFSAQQFSDYHSELNMSSLELGDSALYFCASSLFVTELQGAYEQYFGPGTRLTVT.

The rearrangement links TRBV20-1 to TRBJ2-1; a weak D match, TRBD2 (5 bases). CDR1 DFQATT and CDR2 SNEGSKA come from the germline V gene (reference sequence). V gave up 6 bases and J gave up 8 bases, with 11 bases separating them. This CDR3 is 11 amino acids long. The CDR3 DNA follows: TGCAGTGCGCTCTCTAGCTATGAGCAGTTCTTC. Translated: CSALSSYEQFF.

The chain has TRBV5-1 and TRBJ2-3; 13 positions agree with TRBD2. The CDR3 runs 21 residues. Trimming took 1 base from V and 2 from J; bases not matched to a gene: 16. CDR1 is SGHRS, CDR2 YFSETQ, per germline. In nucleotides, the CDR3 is TGCGCCAGCAGCTTGTTGGGCTGGACTAGCGGGAGTGGGCCGCCCACAGATACGCAGTATTTT. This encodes CASSLLGWTSGSGPPTDTQYF.

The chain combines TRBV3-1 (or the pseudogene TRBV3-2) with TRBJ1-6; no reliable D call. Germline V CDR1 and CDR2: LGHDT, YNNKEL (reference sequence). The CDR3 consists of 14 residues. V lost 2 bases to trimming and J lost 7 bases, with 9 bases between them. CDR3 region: CASSQLRENSPLHF. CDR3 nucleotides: TGTGCCAGCAGCCAACTCCGAGAAAATTCACCCCTCCACTTT.

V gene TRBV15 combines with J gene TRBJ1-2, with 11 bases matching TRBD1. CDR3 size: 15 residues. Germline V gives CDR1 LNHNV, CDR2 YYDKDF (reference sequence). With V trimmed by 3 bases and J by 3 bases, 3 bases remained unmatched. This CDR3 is CATSRDRGQDYGYTF. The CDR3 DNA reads TGTGCCACCAGCAGGGACAGGGGGCAGGACTATGGCTACACCTTC.

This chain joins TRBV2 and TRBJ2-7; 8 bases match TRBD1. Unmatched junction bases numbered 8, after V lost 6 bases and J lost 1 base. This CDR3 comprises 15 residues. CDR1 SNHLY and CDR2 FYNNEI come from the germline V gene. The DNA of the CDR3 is TGTGCCAGCAGCCCAGGACAGGGTAGGTCCTACGAGCAGTACTTC. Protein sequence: CASSPGQGRSYEQYF.

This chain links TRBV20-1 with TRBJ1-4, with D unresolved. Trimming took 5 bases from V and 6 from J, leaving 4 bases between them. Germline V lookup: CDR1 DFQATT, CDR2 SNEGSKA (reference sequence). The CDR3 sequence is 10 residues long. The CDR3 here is CSARDEKLFF. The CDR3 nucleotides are TGCAGTGCTCGGGATGAAAAACTGTTTTTT.

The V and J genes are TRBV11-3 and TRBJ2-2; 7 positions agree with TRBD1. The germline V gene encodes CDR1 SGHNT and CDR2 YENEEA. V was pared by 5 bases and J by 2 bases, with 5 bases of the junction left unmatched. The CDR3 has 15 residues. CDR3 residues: CASSLGTANTGELFF. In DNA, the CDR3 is TGTGCCAGCAGCCTTGGGACAGCTAACACCGGGGAGCTGTTTTTT.

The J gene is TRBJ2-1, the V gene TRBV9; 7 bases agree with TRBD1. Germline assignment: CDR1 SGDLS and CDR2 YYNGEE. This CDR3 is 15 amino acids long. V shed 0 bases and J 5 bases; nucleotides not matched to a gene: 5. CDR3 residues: CASSVVGQVHNEQFF. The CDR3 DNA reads TGTGCCAGCAGCGTAGTTGGACAGGTCCACAATGAGCAGTTCTTC.

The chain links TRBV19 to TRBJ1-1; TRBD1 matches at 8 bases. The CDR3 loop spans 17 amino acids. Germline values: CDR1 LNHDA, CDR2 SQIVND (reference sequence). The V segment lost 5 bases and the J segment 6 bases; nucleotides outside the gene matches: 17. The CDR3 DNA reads TGTGCCAGTAGTCCCGGGACAGGACGGCCCCAGTCACCTGAAGCTTTCTTT. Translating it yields CASSPGTGRPQSPEAFF.

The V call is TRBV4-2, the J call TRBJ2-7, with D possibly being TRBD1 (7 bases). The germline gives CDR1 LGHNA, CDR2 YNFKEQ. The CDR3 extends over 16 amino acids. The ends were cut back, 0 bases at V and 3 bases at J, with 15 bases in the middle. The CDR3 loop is CASSQDQAGGGYEQYF. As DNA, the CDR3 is TGTGCCAGCAGCCAAGATCAGGCAGGGGGAGGCTACGAGCAGTACTTC.

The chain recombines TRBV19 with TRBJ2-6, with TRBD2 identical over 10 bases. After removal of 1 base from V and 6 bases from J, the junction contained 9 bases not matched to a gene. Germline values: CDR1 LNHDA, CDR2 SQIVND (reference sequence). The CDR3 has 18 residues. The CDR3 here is CASSIGSLAGVLANVLTF. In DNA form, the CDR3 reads TGTGCCAGTAGTATAGGGAGTCTAGCGGGAGTGTTGGCCAACGTCCTGACTTTC.

CDR3 loop: CASSPGQGPYNEQFF. CDR3 sequence (DNA): TGTGCCAGCAGCCCCGGACAGGGACCTTACAATGAGCAGTTCTTC. The chain recombines TRBV5-4 with TRBJ2-1; 8 nucleotides match TRBD1. The ends lost 4 bases at V and 4 bases at J; junction bases unmatched: 7. The germline gives CDR1 SGHNT, CDR2 YYREEE (reference sequence). The length of the CDR3 is 15 residues.

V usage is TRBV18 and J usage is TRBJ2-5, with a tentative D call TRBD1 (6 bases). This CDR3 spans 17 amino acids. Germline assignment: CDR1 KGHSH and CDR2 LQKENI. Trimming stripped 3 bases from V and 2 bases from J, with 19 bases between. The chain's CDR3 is CASSPFLIARGQETQYF. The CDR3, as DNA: TGTGCCAGCTCACCCTTCCTGATAGCCAGGGGACAAGAGACCCAGTACTTC.

The DNA for the CDR3 is TGTGCCACCAGCAGGGAGAGGTGGACAGACCCAGCGGGCTACACCTTC. It codes for CATSRERWTDPAGYTF. The rearrangement uses TRBV15 and TRBJ1-2, with D tentatively TRBD1 (6 bases). The CDR3 sequence is 16 residues long. CDR1 LNHNV and CDR2 YYDKDF come from the germline V gene (reference sequence). V was cut by 3 bases and J by 8 bases, with 22 bases left in between. Full variable domain (remainder filled in from reference TRBV15 and TRBJ1-2): DAMVIQNPRYQVTQFGKPVTLSCSQTLNHNVMYWYQQKSSQAPKLLFHYYDKDFNNEADTPDNFQSRRPNTSFCFLDIRSPGLGDTAMYLCATSRERWTDPAGYTFGSGTRLTVV.

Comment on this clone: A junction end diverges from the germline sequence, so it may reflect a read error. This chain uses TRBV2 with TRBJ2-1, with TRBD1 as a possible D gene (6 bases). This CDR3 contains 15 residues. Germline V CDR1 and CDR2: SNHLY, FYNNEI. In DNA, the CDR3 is TGTGCCAGCAGTCCAAAGACAGGCTCCCACAATGAGCAGTTCTTC. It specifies CASSPKTGSHNEQFF.

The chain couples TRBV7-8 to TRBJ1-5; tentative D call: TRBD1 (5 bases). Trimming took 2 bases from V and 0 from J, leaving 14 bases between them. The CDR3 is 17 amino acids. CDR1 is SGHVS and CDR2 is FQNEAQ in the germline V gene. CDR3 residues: CASSLRAGGDSNQPQHF. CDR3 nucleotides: TGTGCCAGCAGCTTAAGAGCGGGGGGGGATAGCAATCAGCCCCAGCATTTT.

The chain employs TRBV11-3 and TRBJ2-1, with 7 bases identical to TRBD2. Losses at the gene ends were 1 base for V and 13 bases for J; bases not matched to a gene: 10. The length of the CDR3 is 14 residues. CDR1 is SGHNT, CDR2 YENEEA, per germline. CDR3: CASSLASGGRLQFF. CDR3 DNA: TGTGCCAGCAGCTTAGCTTCTGGCGGGAGACTACAGTTCTTC.